This TCR beta chain comes out of a study of cytomegalovirus exposure and HLA in healthy donors. Study-wide findings and caveats: Most subjects' HLA-A and HLA-B alleles were reportedly predicted from TCR beta sequences. Several V segments, TRBV6-2 and TRBV6-3 among them, could not be told apart and were dropped.

13 Jbeta primers and 60 Vbeta primers were used for the PCR. TCRdb keeps only in-frame clones here, not all; method: immunoSEQ multiplex PCR. Among fewer than 250,000 clones listed, approximately 70% were seen once. The CDR3 length is 14 residues. V lost 4 bases and J 5 bases, leaving 13 bases between the germline ends. Germline loops: CDR1 SGHDT, CDR2 YYEEEE. Note on this clone: Antigen: not known.

The sequence came from a woman between 25 and 40 years old in good health and CMV-seropositive. The chain joins TRBV5-6 to TRBJ1-5; D is ambiguous. Material for sequencing was PBMCs. The CDR3 is CASSLPGDHQPQHF. The CDR3 coding sequence is TGTGCCAGCAGCCTGCCCGGGGATCATCAGCCCCAGCATTTT.